This is a list of T cell receptor beta chains from one sample in a study of identical twins. TCRdb reprocessed the 5' RACE reads via MiXCR and lists one record per CDR3 protein. The sample consists of roughly 1,500,000 distinct CDR3 sequences, about 30% of them appearing once. Sequenced material: cord blood. The receptors shown here come from a newborn girl in good health. Each CDR3 is given with its conserved first and last residue. The D gene is left open where the match is weak. A row's size may be missing; if present it is once, few, many or a size class.

>TRBD2|few|TRBJ2-1|TRBV7-2
CASSLVGTSGRASSYNEQFF
TGTGCCAGCAGCTTAGTAGGGACTAGCGGGAGGGCTAGCTCCTACAATGAGCAGTTCTTC
>TRBD1|-|TRBJ1-2|TRBV2
CASTQGGTGSFYGYTF
TGTGCCAGCACCCAAGGGGGGACAGGGTCCTTCTATGGCTACACCTTC
>TRBD2|few|TRBJ2-7|TRBV6-6
CASSQELAGFYEQYF
TGTGCCAGCAGCCAGGAGCTAGCGGGATTCTACGAGCAGTACTTC
>TRBD2|few|TRBJ2-4|TRBV28
CASSSPIAGTKNIQYF
TGTGCCAGCAGTTCCCCAATAGCGGGAACCAAAAACATTCAGTACTTC
>TRBD1|-|TRBJ2-1|TRBV5-1
CASSLGQGARYNEQFF
TGCGCCAGCAGCTTGGGACAGGGGGCGCGTTACAATGAGCAGTTCTTC
>-|-|TRBJ2-5|TRBV29-1
CSAAGQGNGETQYF
TGCAGCGCGGCCGGGCAGGGGAATGGAGAGACCCAGTACTTC
>-|few|TRBJ1-2|TRBV4-2
CASSQVMDGYTF
TGTGCCAGCAGCCAAGTGATGGATGGCTACACCTTC
>-|-|TRBJ1-2|TRBV13
CASSGTAWYGYTF
TGTGCCAGCAGCGGTACGGCCTGGTATGGCTACACCTTC
>-|-|TRBJ2-3|TRBV18
CASSPWRQGTDTQYF
TGTGCCAGCTCACCATGGAGGCAGGGTACAGATACGCAGTATTTT
>TRBD2|few|TRBJ2-7|TRBV11-2
CASSLARGGLYEQYF
TGTGCCAGCAGCTTAGCCCGGGGAGGGCTCTACGAGCAGTACTTC
>-|-|TRBJ2-3|TRBV3-1
CASSQDRELVETDTQYF
TGTGCCAGCAGCCAAGATCGGGAGTTAGTTGAGACAGATACGCAGTATTTT
>TRBD2|once|TRBJ2-5|TRBV20-1
CGARGPLAGNYNEQYF
TGCGGTGCTAGAGGCCCACTAGCGGGAAACTACAATGAGCAGTACTTC
>TRBD1|-|TRBJ1-6|TRBV27
CASTKGQGNSPLHF
TGTGCCAGCACCAAGGGACAGGGAAATTCACCCCTCCACTTT
>-|-|TRBJ2-4|TRBV28
CASSLFQLEGTVVAKNIQYF
TGTGCCAGCAGTTTATTCCAGCTCGAAGGGACGGTCGTAGCCAAAAACATTCAGTACTTC
>-|-|TRBJ1-1|TRBV28
CASSFQRRGTEAFF
TGTGCCAGCAGTTTCCAAAGACGGGGCACTGAAGCTTTCTTT
>-|-|TRBJ1-6|TRBV20-1
CSAPPGLHNSPLHF
TGCAGTGCTCCTCCGGGACTGCATAATTCACCCCTCCACTTT
>-|-|TRBJ1-2|TRBV4-1
CASSPARGIRGYTF
TGCGCCAGCAGCCCTGCTAGGGGAATTCGTGGCTACACCTTC
>TRBD2|-|TRBJ2-1|TRBV7-8
CASSPGGTHSYNEQFF
TGTGCCAGCAGCCCGGGGGGGACACATTCCTACAATGAGCAGTTCTTC
>-|-|TRBJ1-4|TRBV7-9
CASSLDLGYNEKLFF
TGTGCCAGCAGCTTAGATCTGGGATATAATGAAAAACTGTTTTTT
>-|-|TRBJ1-2|TRBV20-1
CSAALGRGYTF
TGCAGTGCCGCGCTTGGTCGGGGCTACACCTTC
>-|few|TRBJ2-1|TRBV7-2
CASSSNPALASYNEQFF
TGTGCCAGCAGCTCGAACCCGGCACTAGCTTCCTACAATGAGCAGTTCTTC
>-|many|TRBJ1-4|TRBV4-2
CASSQERLQGWEKLFF
TGTGCCAGCAGCCAAGAAAGATTACAGGGCTGGGAAAAACTGTTTTTT
>TRBD1|-|TRBJ2-7|TRBV11-2
CASSLDRGLSEQYF
TGTGCCAGCAGCTTAGACAGGGGGCTGTCCGAGCAGTACTTC
>TRBD2|many|TRBJ2-3|TRBV24-1
CATSDRGGTDTQYF
TGTGCCACCAGTGATCGGGGGGGCACAGATACGCAGTATTTT
>TRBD2|few|TRBJ2-1|TRBV12-3/TRBV12-4
CASSPLTSGGVNEQFF
TGTGCCAGCAGCCCCCTAACTAGCGGGGGAGTCAATGAGCAGTTCTTC
>-|few|TRBJ2-3|TRBV20-1
CSAERYTQYF
TGCAGTGCCGAGAGGTATACGCAGTATTTT
>-|few|TRBJ1-4|TRBV12-3/TRBV12-4
CASSSDQTEKLFF
TGTGCCAGCAGCTCGGATCAGACAGAAAAACTGTTTTTT
>-|-|TRBJ2-1|TRBV6-6
CVSSTGQGNEQFF
TGTGTCAGCAGTACGGGCCAGGGGAATGAGCAGTTCTTC
>TRBD1|-|TRBJ2-7|TRBV28
CASRNQGASSYNEQYF
TGTGCCAGCAGGAATCAGGGGGCTAGCTCCTACAATGAGCAGTACTTC